This T cell receptor (beta chain) was captured in a study of T cells after yellow fever vaccination. Regarding the study as a whole: A limited proportion of clonotypes was detected within both the CD4 and CD8 compartments. Abundant clonotypes from the bulk population could contaminate FACS-sorted repertoires.

This clonotype has at least ten counts. Its antigen is currently unknown. Each CDR3 protein is one row after TCRdb ran MiXCR on the 5' RACE reads. This table holds under 200,000 distinct CDR3 sequences, 6% to 7.5% found once. CDR3 length equals 14 residues. The germline V and J ends were trimmed by 5 bases and 2 bases, with 12 bases remaining between them. The material was CD4+ T cells sorted from PBMCs, obtained more than 4 days after the first yellow fever vaccination. The TCR comes from a man aged 18 to 30 who received the YFV17D yellow fever vaccine. This chain links TRBV12-3 or TRBV12-4 with TRBJ2-5; D possibly corresponds to TRBD2 (6 bases). The CDR3 DNA follows: TGTGCCAGCAGTCCGGGACTTACTCAAGAGACCCAGTACTTC. It encodes CASSPGLTQETQYF.